The T cell receptor (beta chain) under discussion was sequenced for a study of ipilimumab plus nivolumab after autologous stem cell transplantation (dated by TCRdb to about 2021). In the study overall: Trial patients received a median of about five ipilimumab doses and fewer than 10 nivolumab doses. Some 35 patients made up the trial's intent-to-treat population. Patients in the myeloma cohort were either high-risk and transplant-naive or had relapsed within 3 years of a first autologous transplant. Patients with high-risk diffuse large B cell lymphoma, mature T cell lymphoma, or multiple myeloma undergoing autologous transplant were enrolled in the trial.

From the cysteine up to the phenylalanine, the CDR3 has a length of 15 residues. Only the CDR3 DNA stays, 45 bases, in frame from base 1. Based on the germline V gene, the CDR1 and CDR2 sequences are SGHTA and FQGTGA. What the work shows at the level of the full study, not this receptor alone: According to the authors, a biologic rationale for studying the approach further came from T cell receptor repertoire, regulatory T cell phenotype and gut microbiota profiles. The authors concluded that, as post-transplant consolidation, combined checkpoint inhibition appeared tolerable.

Starting 14 to 28 days after the autologous transplant, patients began checkpoint therapy, which included ipilimumab at 1 mg/kg intravenously on day 1 of selected weeks. Patients received nivolumab at 3 mg/kg intravenously on day 1 of weeks 1, 4, 7, 10, and every two weeks through week 26. Combined checkpoint inhibition with ipilimumab and nivolumab as consolidation after autologous stem cell transplantation was tested in a Phase Ib clinical trial. To note about this clone: The antigen this receptor binds is unknown. Compared with germline, one end of the junction differs, possibly owing to a read error.

The library was prepared using the immunoSEQ multiplex PCR assay. TCRdb stores this immuneACCESS table with in-frame sequences only. Part of the clones is absent; in the studies checked, under half of the shortfall reflects unresolved V genes, and no reason is known for the rest. In this sample the table shows about 43,000 clones, around nine tenths of which occur a single time. The top ten constitute approximately 0.82% of the sample. The clonotype originates from a male donor with multiple myeloma. Material: PBMCs, obtained in a trial of ipilimumab plus nivolumab as post-transplant consolidation. The chain is assembled from TRBV7-3 and TRBJ1-6; confidence is insufficient to name the D gene. The encoded CDR3 is CASSSNSLSGSPLHF. The DNA sequence is given as TGTGCCAGCAGCTCGAACAGCCTCTCGGGTTCACCCCTTCACTTT.